Given below is one TCR beta chain in context. For the second PCR, which ran for 7 to 11 cycles, a sample-barcoded 5' primer and a J-beta primer mix were used. Each cDNA molecule was tagged by a template-switch adaptor with 12 random nucleotides. Sequencing yielded, for each sample, at least 3 million paired-end reads carrying CDR3. MiXCR was run by TCRdb on the 5' RACE reads, yielding one entry per CDR3 protein. The profile shows 800,000 to 950,000 distinct CDR3 sequences, about 48% of them singletons. Each sample used at least 6 million PBMCs. The data belong to a study of blood T cells in healthy people across ages. The CDR3 is 9 amino acids. Germline lookup yields CDR1 SQVTM and CDR2 ANQGSEA. With 4 bases removed from V and 14 bases from J, the gap between germline ends came to 9 bases.

Sequencing was done on a sample of blood. The receptor's source is a young man in good health. The J gene is TRBJ2-4, the V gene TRBV29-1; D is uncertain. The CDR3 DNA sequence: TGCAGCGTTGGAGATCCAGAGTACTTC. Encoded protein: CSVGDPEYF.